This T cell receptor beta chain was obtained from a study of T cells after yellow fever vaccination. Study-wide findings and caveats: Some clonotypes were seen in both the CD4 and the CD8 compartments. These made up a small share and likely arose from convergent recombination.

In germline, CDR1 is SGHRS, CDR2 YFSETQ. The V and J ends lost 3 bases and 10 bases respectively, with 17 bases between them. The CDR3 loop spans 14 amino acids. Each CDR3 protein gets one entry after TCRdb re-called the 5' RACE reads with MiXCR. Among a few hundred thousand distinct CDR3 sequences listed, about 7.1% were seen once. This clonotype was found many times. Its cognate antigen is unknown. The receptor's source is a man between 25 and 39 years old who received the YFV17D yellow fever vaccine. J is TRBJ2-1 and V is TRBV5-1; unclear D gene. Sequencing was performed on CD4+ T cells sorted from PBMCs, taken 15 days after the yellow fever booster vaccination. DNA for the CDR3: TGCGCCAGCAGCTCCGCGGCCGAGGACGAGGAGCAGTTCTTC. It yields the protein CASSSAAEDEEQFF.